A single T cell receptor beta chain is shown here with its context. This clone was observed a few times. Its antigen is unknown. No base quality information exists; no much larger clone differs at one position. No immune events, such as infections, were documented for the healthy donors during the collection period. Time-dependent variance in a beta-binomial model of T-cell clone differential abundance was calibrated using healthy-donor blood repertoires as a training cohort. There were some ten healthy donors in the training cohort, of whom 3 were female and 7 were male. On average the donors were 43 years old, and their ages spanned about 25 to 64 years. Whole blood, obtained from a commercial supplier, was collected from each healthy donor at three time points spaced approximately two weeks apart. Genomic DNA was extracted from unsorted whole blood for immunosequencing. The germline V gene provides CDR1 MDHEN and CDR2 SYDVKM. The CDR3 contains 13 residues, cysteine and phenylalanine counted. Left in the record is the CDR3 DNA by itself, 39 bases read in frame from the first base. V is pared back by 3 bases and J by 5 bases, with 7 bases lying between the germline termini.

The immunoSEQ Assay, which relies on bias-controlled multiplex PCR amplification of genomic DNA, was used to profile TCRbeta CDR3 regions. Under the source paper's analysis protocol: The absolute abundance of each unique TCRbeta CDR3 region was quantified after sequences were collapsed and filtered. Differential abundance was assessed using a binomial (Fisher-equivalent) model and a beta-binomial model in which time-dependent variance fitted from healthy donors was added. Clones with fewer than 5 combined templates were removed, and differential abundance was called for clones with a Benjamini-Hochberg FDR below 0.01. Using the form v = (b*log(k)+a)^2, the beta-binomial variance was modeled as a function of the total template count across the two samples. As stored in TCRdb, this immuneACCESS dataset retains in-frame rearrangements with V and J assigned. A fraction of the clones does not appear; measured against another copy, unresolved V genes explain less than half of the discrepancy, and the remainder lacks a known reason. D and trimming come from the DNA, and the V and J calls and clone size come from that table. This sample gives 80,000 to 95,000 clones in total; 88% of them show up just once. The top ten constitute around 4.1% of the sample.

The data originate from a study of identifying expanded T cells in peripheral blood (dated by TCRdb to 2018 to 2020). Broadly, across the study: Separate aliquots of the same genomic DNA pool were sequenced to produce technical replicates, and four replicates were compared in pairs.

Overall study results and their limits: Variance in clone template counts between approximately two-week samples significantly increased with total template count across all healthy donors. The authors expected that biological variance in healthy repertoires might rise further over much longer intervals, such as months to years. The beta-binomial model significantly reduced the number of clones called differentially abundant and the false-positive rate across all healthy-donor time intervals. About 1.1 differentially abundant clones were flagged by the binomial model between technical replicates, whereas about 15 and 19 were flagged over two weeks and four weeks, respectively.

The specimen was blood. This receptor was taken from a person aged 18-70 years in good health. Recombination joined TRBV28 with TRBJ1-4, with no confident D gene call. The CDR3 protein is CASSLDENEKLFF. The nucleotide sequence is TGTGCCAGCAGTTTGGACGAAAATGAAAAACTGTTTTTT.